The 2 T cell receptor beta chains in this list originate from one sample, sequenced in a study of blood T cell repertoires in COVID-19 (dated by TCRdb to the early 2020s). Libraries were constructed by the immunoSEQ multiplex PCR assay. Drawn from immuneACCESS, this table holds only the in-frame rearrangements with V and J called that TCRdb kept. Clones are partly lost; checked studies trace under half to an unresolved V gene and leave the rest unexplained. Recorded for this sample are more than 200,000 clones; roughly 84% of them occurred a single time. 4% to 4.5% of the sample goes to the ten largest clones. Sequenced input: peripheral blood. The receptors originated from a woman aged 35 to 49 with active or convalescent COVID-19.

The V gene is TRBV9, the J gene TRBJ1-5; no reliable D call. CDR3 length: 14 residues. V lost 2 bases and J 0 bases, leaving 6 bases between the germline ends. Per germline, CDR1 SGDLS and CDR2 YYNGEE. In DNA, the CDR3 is TGTGCCAGCAGCGTGACACCTAGCAATCAGCCCCAGCATTTT. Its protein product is CASSVTPSNQPQHF.

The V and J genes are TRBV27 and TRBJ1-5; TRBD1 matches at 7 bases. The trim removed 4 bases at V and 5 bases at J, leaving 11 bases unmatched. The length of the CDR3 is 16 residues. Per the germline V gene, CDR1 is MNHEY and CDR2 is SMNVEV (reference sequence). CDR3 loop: CASSSYYDREDQPQHF. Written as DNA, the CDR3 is TGTGCCAGCAGTTCTTACTACGACAGGGAAGATCAGCCCCAGCATTTT.